Listed below are T cell receptor beta chains from one sample, sequenced in a study of T cells in Graves' hyperthyroidism and ophthalmopathy. TCRdb re-derived calls from the multiplex PCR reads in MiXCR, one entry per CDR3 protein. Found here are roughly 700,000 distinct CDR3 sequences, around a third of them singletons; the top ten hold approximately 31%. The sample taken for sequencing was blood. These receptors came from a middle-aged woman with Graves' hyperthyroidism. Each CDR3 is given with its conserved first and last residue. The order of the fields is V gene, J gene, clone size, D gene, CDR3 protein, CDR3 DNA. A D gene is named only where the DNA matches it firmly. Part of the rows lack a size; the others show once, few, many or a class for expanded clones.

V gene: TRBV2
J gene: TRBJ2-2
clone size: many
D gene: NA
CDR3 protein: CASSGGERVTGELFF
CDR3 DNA: TGTGCCAGCAGTGGGGGGGAGCGCGTCACCGGGGAGCTGTTTTTT

V gene: TRBV4-3
J gene: TRBJ1-4
clone size: few
D gene: NA
CDR3 protein: CASSQGQSGEKLFF
CDR3 DNA: TGCGCCAGCAGCCAAGGGCAGAGCGGGGAAAAACTGTTTTTT

V gene: TRBV7-8
J gene: TRBJ1-2
clone size: few
D gene: NA
CDR3 protein: CASSLPRGGQGYGYTF
CDR3 DNA: TGTGCCAGCAGCTTACCCCGGGGGGGGCAGGGTTATGGCTACACCTTC

V gene: TRBV6-1
J gene: TRBJ1-5
clone size: NA
D gene: TRBD1
CDR3 protein: CASSDDDRGGNQRQHF
CDR3 DNA: TGTGCCAGCAGTGACGATGACAGGGGAGGCAATCAGCGCCAGCATTTT

V gene: TRBV29-1
J gene: TRBJ1-1
clone size: NA
D gene: TRBD1
CDR3 protein: CSVRTGLTEAFF
CDR3 DNA: TGCAGCGTCAGGACAGGTCTCACTGAAGCTTTCTTT

V gene: TRBV20-1
J gene: TRBJ1-3
clone size: few
D gene: NA
CDR3 protein: CSAEGGDSGNTIYF
CDR3 DNA: TGCAGTGCTGAGGGGGGGGACTCTGGAAACACCATATATTTT

V gene: TRBV4-3
J gene: TRBJ2-3
clone size: NA
D gene: TRBD2
CDR3 protein: CASSQGLAGPPDTQYF
CDR3 DNA: TGCGCCAGCAGCCAGGGGCTAGCGGGGCCCCCAGATACGCAGTATTTT

V gene: TRBV4-3
J gene: TRBJ1-3
clone size: NA
D gene: NA
CDR3 protein: CASRTSQGSGNTIYF
CDR3 DNA: TGCGCCAGCAGAACCTCACAGGGATCAGGAAACACCATATATTTT

V gene: TRBV20-1
J gene: TRBJ1-1
clone size: many
D gene: TRBD1
CDR3 protein: CSASPGTGRFTEAFF
CDR3 DNA: TGCAGTGCCAGCCCCGGGACAGGGAGGTTCACTGAAGCTTTCTTT

V gene: TRBV7-6
J gene: TRBJ2-1
clone size: once
D gene: TRBD2
CDR3 protein: CASSSGLAGSGEQFF
CDR3 DNA: TGTGCCAGCAGCTCGGGACTAGCGGGGTCGGGTGAGCAGTTCTTC

V gene: TRBV19
J gene: TRBJ1-2
clone size: NA
D gene: TRBD1
CDR3 protein: CAWSSVRGNYGYTF
CDR3 DNA: TGTGCCTGGAGTTCAGTCAGGGGGAACTATGGCTACACCTTC

V gene: TRBV12-3/TRBV12-4
J gene: TRBJ1-2
clone size: few
D gene: NA
CDR3 protein: CASTIGGAQNYGYTF
CDR3 DNA: TGTGCCAGCACCATAGGGGGGGCGCAGAACTATGGCTACACCTTC

V gene: TRBV11-1
J gene: TRBJ2-1
clone size: NA
D gene: TRBD2
CDR3 protein: CASSSPRGGNEQFF
CDR3 DNA: TGTGCCAGCAGCTCCCCGCGGGGGGGCAATGAGCAGTTCTTC

V gene: TRBV29-1
J gene: TRBJ2-5
clone size: few
D gene: TRBD2
CDR3 protein: CSVDGLAGKETQYF
CDR3 DNA: TGCAGCGTTGATGGGCTAGCGGGGAAAGAGACCCAGTACTTC